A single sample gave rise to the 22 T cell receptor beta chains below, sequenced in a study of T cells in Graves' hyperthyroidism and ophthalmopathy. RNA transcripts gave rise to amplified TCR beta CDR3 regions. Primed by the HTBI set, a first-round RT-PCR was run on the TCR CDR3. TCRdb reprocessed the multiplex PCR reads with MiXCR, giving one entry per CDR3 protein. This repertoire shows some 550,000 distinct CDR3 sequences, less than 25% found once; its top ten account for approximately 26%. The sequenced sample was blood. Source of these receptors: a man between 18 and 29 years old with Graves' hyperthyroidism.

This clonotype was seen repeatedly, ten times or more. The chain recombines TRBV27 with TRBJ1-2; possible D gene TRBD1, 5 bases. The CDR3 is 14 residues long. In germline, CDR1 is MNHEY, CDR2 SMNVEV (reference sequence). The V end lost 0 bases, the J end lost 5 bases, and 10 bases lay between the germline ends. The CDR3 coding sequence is TGTGCCAGCAGTTTATCGGTCAGGGTTTATGGCTACACCTTC. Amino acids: CASSLSVRVYGYTF.

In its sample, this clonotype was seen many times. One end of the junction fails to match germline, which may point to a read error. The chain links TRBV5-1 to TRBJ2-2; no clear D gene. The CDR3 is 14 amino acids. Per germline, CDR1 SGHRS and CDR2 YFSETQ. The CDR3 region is CASSLHTNTGELFF. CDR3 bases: TGTGCCAGCAGTTTACATACGAACACCGGGGAGCTGTTTTTT. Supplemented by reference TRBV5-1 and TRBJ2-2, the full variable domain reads KAGVTQTPRYLIKTRGQQVTLSCSPISGHRSVSWYQQTPGQGLQFLFEYFSETQRNKGNFPGRFSGRQFSNSRSEMNVSTLELGDSALYLCASSLHTNTGELFFGEGSRLTVL.

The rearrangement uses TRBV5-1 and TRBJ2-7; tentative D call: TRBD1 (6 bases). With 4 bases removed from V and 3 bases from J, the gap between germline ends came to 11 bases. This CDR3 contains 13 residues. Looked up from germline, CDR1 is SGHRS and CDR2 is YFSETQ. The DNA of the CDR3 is TGCGCCAGCAGCACCGGGACAAACTACGAGCAGTACTTC. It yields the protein CASSTGTNYEQYF. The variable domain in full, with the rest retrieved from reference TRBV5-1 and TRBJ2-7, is KAGVTQTPRYLIKTRGQQVTLSCSPISGHRSVSWYQQTPGQGLQFLFEYFSETQRNKGNFPGRFSGRQFSNSRSEMNVSTLELGDSALYLCASSTGTNYEQYFGPGTRLTVT.

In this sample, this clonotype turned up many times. The CDR3 nucleotides read TGTGCCAGCACCCTAGGGACGGGCTATGGCTACACCTTC. Its translation is CASTLGTGYGYTF. The chain combines TRBV12-3 or TRBV12-4 with TRBJ1-2, with D perhaps TRBD1 (5 bases). Trimming shortened V by 7 bases and J by 4 bases, and 13 bases separated the two germline ends. The CDR3 sequence is 13 residues long.

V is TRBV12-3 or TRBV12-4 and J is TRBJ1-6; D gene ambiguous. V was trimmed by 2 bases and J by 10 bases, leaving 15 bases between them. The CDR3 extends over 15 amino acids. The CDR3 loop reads CASSLNLKVGSPLHF. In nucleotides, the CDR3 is TGTGCCAGCAGTTTAAACCTCAAAGTCGGGTCACCCCTCCACTTT.

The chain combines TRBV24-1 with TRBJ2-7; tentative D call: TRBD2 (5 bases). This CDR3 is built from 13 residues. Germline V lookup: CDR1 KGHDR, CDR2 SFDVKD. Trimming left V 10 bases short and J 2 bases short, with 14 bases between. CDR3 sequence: CATAPAGTYEQYF. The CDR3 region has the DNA TGTGCCACAGCGCCGGCGGGCACCTACGAGCAGTACTTC.

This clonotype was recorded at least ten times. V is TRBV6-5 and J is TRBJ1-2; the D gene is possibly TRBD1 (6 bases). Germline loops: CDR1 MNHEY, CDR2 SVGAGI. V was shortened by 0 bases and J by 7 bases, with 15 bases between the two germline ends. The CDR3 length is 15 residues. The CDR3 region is CASSYSGVGGPGYTF. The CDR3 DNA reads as TGTGCCAGCAGTTACTCGGGGGTCGGGGGCCCTGGCTACACCTTC.

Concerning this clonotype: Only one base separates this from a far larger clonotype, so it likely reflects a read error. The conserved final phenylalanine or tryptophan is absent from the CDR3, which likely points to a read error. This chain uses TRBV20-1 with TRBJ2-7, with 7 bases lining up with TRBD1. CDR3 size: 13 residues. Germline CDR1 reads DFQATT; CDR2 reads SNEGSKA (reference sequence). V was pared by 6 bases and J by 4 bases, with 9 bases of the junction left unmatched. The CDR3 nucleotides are TGCAGTGCAAGGAGGACAGGAACTTACGAGCAGTACCTC. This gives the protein CSARRTGTYEQYL.

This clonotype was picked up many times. The CDR3 sequence is CAWRGSANYGYTF. The CDR3, as DNA: TGTGCCTGGAGGGGGTCAGCTAACTATGGCTACACCTTC. V usage is TRBV30 and J usage is TRBJ1-2; D is unclear. CDR1 and CDR2 (germline): GTSNPN, SVGIG (reference sequence). The CDR3 loop spans 13 amino acids. The V gene lost 3 bases and the J gene lost 0 bases, with 8 bases spanning the gap.

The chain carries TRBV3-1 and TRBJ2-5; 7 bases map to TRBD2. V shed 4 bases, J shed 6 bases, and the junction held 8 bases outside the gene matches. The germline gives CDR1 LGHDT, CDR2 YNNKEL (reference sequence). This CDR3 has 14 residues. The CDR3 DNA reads TGTGCCAGCAGCCCCCCTGGGGGGGTCAAGACCCAGTACTTC. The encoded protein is CASSPPGGVKTQYF.

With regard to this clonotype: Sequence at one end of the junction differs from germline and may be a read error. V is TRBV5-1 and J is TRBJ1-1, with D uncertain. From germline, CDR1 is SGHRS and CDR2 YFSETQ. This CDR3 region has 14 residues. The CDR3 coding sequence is TGCGCCAGCAGCCCCACCCCCGGGAACACTGGAGCTTTCTTT. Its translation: CASSPTPGNTGAFF.

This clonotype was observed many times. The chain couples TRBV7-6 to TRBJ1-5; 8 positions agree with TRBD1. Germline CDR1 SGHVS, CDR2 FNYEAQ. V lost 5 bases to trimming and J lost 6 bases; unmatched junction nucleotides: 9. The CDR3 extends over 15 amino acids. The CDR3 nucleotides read TGTGCCAGCAGCCCCACCGCAGGGGGCGGTCAGCCCCAGCATTTT. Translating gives CASSPTAGGGQPQHF.

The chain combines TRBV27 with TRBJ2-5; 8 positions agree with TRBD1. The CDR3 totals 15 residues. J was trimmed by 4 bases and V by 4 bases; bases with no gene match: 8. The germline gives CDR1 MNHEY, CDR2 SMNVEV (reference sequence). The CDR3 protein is CASSSGTGLAETQYF. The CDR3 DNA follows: TGTGCCAGCAGTTCGGGGACAGGCTTGGCAGAGACCCAGTACTTC.

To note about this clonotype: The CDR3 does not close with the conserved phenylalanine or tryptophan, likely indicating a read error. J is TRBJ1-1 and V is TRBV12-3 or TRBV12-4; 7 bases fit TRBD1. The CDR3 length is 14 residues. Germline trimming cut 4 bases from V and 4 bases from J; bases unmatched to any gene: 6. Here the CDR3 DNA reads TGTGCCAGCAGTTGGACAGGCGGGGGCACTGAAGCTTTCGTT. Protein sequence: CASSWTGGGTEAFV.

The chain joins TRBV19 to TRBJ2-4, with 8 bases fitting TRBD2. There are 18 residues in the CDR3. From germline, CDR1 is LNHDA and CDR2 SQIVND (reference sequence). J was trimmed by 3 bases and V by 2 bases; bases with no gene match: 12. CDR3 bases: TGTGCCAGTAGTATAAACGGGGGGGCCTCTTGGGTCAAAAACATTCAGTACTTC. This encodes CASSINGGASWVKNIQYF. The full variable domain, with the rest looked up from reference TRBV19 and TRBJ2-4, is DGGITQSPKYLFRKEGQNVTLSCEQNLNHDAMYWYRQDPGQGLRLIYYSQIVNDFQKGDIAEGYSVSREKKESFPLTVTSAQKNPTAFYLCASSINGGASWVKNIQYFGAGTRLSVL.

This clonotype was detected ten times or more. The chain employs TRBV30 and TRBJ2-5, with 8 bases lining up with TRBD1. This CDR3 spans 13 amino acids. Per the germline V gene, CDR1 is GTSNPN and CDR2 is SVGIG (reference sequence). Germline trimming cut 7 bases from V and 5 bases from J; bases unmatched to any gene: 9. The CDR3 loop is CASTGVREETQYF. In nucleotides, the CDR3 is TGTGCCTCGACAGGGGTTAGGGAGGAGACCCAGTACTTC.

The CDR3 DNA reads as TGTGCCAGCAGTGAACAGGGGGCCAGCACCGGGGAGCTGTTTTTT. Amino acids: CASSEQGASTGELFF. The chain employs TRBV6-4 and TRBJ2-2, with 9 bases fitting TRBD1. The CDR3 is 15 residues long. The germline V gene encodes CDR1 MRHNA and CDR2 SNTAGT. The junction had 3 bases not matched to a gene; V was cut back by 3 bases and J by 4 bases.

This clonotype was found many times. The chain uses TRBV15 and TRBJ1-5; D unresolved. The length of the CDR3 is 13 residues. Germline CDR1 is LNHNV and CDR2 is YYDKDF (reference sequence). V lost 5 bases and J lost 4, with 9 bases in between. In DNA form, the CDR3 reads TGTGCCACCAGCCCCCGACTGAATCAGCCCCAGCATTTT. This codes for CATSPRLNQPQHF.

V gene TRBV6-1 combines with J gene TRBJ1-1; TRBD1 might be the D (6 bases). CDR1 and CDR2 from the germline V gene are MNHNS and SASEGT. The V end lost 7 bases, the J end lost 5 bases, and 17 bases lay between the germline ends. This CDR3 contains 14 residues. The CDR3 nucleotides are TGTGCCAGCACCTCAGGGGTCCTGAGGACTGAAGCTTTCTTT. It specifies CASTSGVLRTEAFF.

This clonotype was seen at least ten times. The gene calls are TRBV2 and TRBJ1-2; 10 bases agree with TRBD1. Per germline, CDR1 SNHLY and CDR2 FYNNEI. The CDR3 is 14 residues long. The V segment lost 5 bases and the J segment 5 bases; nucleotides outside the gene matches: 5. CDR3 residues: CASSIRTGGYGYTF. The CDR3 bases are TGTGCCAGCAGTATTCGGACAGGGGGGTATGGCTACACCTTC.

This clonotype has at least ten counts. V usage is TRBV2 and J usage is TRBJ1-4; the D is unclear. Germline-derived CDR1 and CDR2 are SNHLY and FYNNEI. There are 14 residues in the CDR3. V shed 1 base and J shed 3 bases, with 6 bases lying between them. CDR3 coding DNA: TGTGCCAGCAGTGAAGGGTTAGCTAATGAAAAACTGTTTTTT. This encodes CASSEGLANEKLFF.

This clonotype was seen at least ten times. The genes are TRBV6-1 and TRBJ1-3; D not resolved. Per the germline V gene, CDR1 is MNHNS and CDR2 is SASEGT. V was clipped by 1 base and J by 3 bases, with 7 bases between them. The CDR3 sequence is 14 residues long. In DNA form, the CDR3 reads TGTGCCAGCAGTGAAGGACGCGGTGGAAACACCATATATTTT. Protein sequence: CASSEGRGGNTIYF.